This T cell receptor (beta chain) was sequenced in a study of blood T cell repertoires in COVID-19. Across the study: The study drew acute and convalescent COVID-19 samples from the United States, Italy and Spain.

This clone was found once. Germline V gene sequence: CDR1 SGHRS, CDR2 YFSETQ. The length of the CDR3 is 15 residues. Between the trimmed V and J ends, which lost 0 bases and 2 bases, there was a span of 11 bases. Original methodology: Researchers report that nucleated cell counts were estimated from reference gene primer amplification. Clones were read by immunoSEQ multiplex PCR, and TCRdb kept only the in-frame ones, dropping some. V and J calls and clone size are copied from that table; D and trimming were computed from the DNA. The sample has around 320,000 clones, around nine tenths seen once. Material: PBMCs or T cells enriched from blood (not recorded which). The chain combines TRBV5-1 with TRBJ2-5, with a tentative D call TRBD1 (6 bases). The TCR comes from a woman aged 45-65 years who had been exposed to COVID-19. The CDR3 spells CASSLAGQQQETQYF. CDR3 DNA sequence: TGCGCCAGCAGCTTGGCCGGACAGCAGCAAGAGACCCAGTACTTC.